The rows below give T cell receptor beta chains drawn from one sample of a study of cytomegalovirus exposure and HLA in healthy donors. This table comes from immunoSEQ multiplex PCR, and its TCRdb copy is limited to in-frame clones, with some not included. This sample has some 170,000 clones, with approximately 86% found just once. Sequenced sample: PBMCs. These TCRs come from a woman aged 18-29 years in good health and CMV-seronegative. The CDR3 runs from the conserved cysteine through the conserved F or W. Fields, in order: V gene, J gene, clone size, D gene, CDR3 DNA, CDR3 protein. A D gene is named only where the DNA matches it firmly. Only some rows state a clone size, as once, few, many or a class for expanded clones.

v_gene: TRBV11-2; j_gene: TRBJ2-7; abundance: -; d_gene: -; CDR3nt: TGTGCCAGCAGCGGTCTATGGTATTCCTACGAGCAGTACTTC; CDR3aa: CASSGLWYSYEQYF
v_gene: TRBV5-1; j_gene: TRBJ1-1; abundance: -; d_gene: -; CDR3nt: TGCGCCAGCAGGCCCGACAGTAACACTGAAGCTTTCTTT; CDR3aa: CASRPDSNTEAFF
v_gene: TRBV7-9; j_gene: TRBJ2-2; abundance: -; d_gene: -; CDR3nt: TGTGCCAGCAGCTTTTTCCGGGGAGGTACCGGGGAGCTGTTTTTT; CDR3aa: CASSFFRGGTGELFF
v_gene: TRBV4-1; j_gene: TRBJ1-1; abundance: -; d_gene: -; CDR3nt: TGCGCCAGCAGCCAAGGGAGCCCCGAAGCTTTCTTT; CDR3aa: CASSQGSPEAFF
v_gene: TRBV2; j_gene: TRBJ2-3; abundance: -; d_gene: TRBD2; CDR3nt: TGTGCCAGGTCTAGCGGGAGGAGCGATACGCAGTATTTT; CDR3aa: CARSSGRSDTQYF
v_gene: TRBV19; j_gene: TRBJ1-1; abundance: -; d_gene: TRBD1; CDR3nt: TGTGCCAGTAGCTATACAGGGGATTTTAAGAACACTGAAGCTTTCTTT; CDR3aa: CASSYTGDFKNTEAFF
v_gene: TRBV5-6; j_gene: TRBJ1-4; abundance: -; d_gene: -; CDR3nt: TGTGCCAGCACCCACTCGACAGTATTCCACTCTGGGTCGGATGAAAAACTGTTTTTT; CDR3aa: CASTHSTVFHSGSDEKLFF
v_gene: TRBV6-5; j_gene: TRBJ1-2; abundance: -; d_gene: -; CDR3nt: TGTGCCAGCAGCCCACTCTATGGCTACACCTTC; CDR3aa: CASSPLYGYTF
v_gene: TRBV12-5; j_gene: TRBJ1-3; abundance: -; d_gene: -; CDR3nt: TGTGCTAGTGTAGAAAGATACACCATATATTTT; CDR3aa: CASVERYTIYF
v_gene: TRBV11-2; j_gene: TRBJ1-5; abundance: -; d_gene: -; CDR3nt: TGTGCCAGCAGTTCCGACAGGTTCAATCAGCCCCAGCATTTT; CDR3aa: CASSSDRFNQPQHF
v_gene: TRBV6-5; j_gene: TRBJ2-7; abundance: -; d_gene: TRBD1; CDR3nt: TGTGCCAGCAGTTACGGGGCGACAGGGCCCTACGAGCAGTACTTC; CDR3aa: CASSYGATGPYEQYF
v_gene: TRBV27; j_gene: TRBJ1-5; abundance: -; d_gene: -; CDR3nt: TGTGCCAGCACCAAACAGGGTGGGAATCAGCCCCAGCATTTT; CDR3aa: CASTKQGGNQPQHF
v_gene: TRBV4-1; j_gene: TRBJ2-7; abundance: -; d_gene: TRBD1; CDR3nt: TGCGCCAGCAGAGGGTACACCGTACAGGGGAAGAGCTACGAGCAGTACTTC; CDR3aa: CASRGYTVQGKSYEQYF
v_gene: TRBV27; j_gene: TRBJ1-2; abundance: once; d_gene: -; CDR3nt: TGTGCCAGCAGTGGGGGGATACAGGAGGTCGGCTATGGCTACACCTTC; CDR3aa: CASSGGIQEVGYGYTF
v_gene: TRBV6-1; j_gene: TRBJ1-1; abundance: -; d_gene: -; CDR3nt: TGTGCCAGCAGTGAAGAACTAATTAAGGCTTTCTTT; CDR3aa: CASSEELIKAFF
v_gene: TRBV2; j_gene: TRBJ1-4; abundance: -; d_gene: -; CDR3nt: TGTGCCAGCAGTGCCCGCAGGGGAGCTAATGAAAAACTGTTTTTT; CDR3aa: CASSARRGANEKLFF
v_gene: TRBV7-8; j_gene: TRBJ1-3; abundance: -; d_gene: -; CDR3nt: TGTGCCAGCAGCTCCAGGGTGTTAGTGGGAAACACCATATATTTT; CDR3aa: CASSSRVLVGNTIYF
v_gene: TRBV18; j_gene: TRBJ1-2; abundance: -; d_gene: TRBD1; CDR3nt: TGTGCCAGCTCACCCGACAGAGGGGACAGCGGACCCTTC; CDR3aa: CASSPDRGDSGPF
v_gene: TRBV5-6; j_gene: TRBJ2-2; abundance: -; d_gene: TRBD1; CDR3nt: TGTGCCAGCAGTTGGGACAGAAGCACCGGGGAGCTGTTTTTT; CDR3aa: CASSWDRSTGELFF
v_gene: TRBV6-5; j_gene: TRBJ1-2; abundance: -; d_gene: -; CDR3nt: TGTGCCAGCAGCCAAGCTTGGGGCGACTATGGCTACACCTTC; CDR3aa: CASSQAWGDYGYTF
v_gene: TRBV6-5; j_gene: TRBJ1-2; abundance: -; d_gene: TRBD1; CDR3nt: TGTGCCACAAGGGGGACAGGGAGCTATGGCTACACCTTC; CDR3aa: CATRGTGSYGYTF
v_gene: TRBV7-8; j_gene: TRBJ2-7; abundance: few; d_gene: TRBD1; CDR3nt: TGTGCCAGCAGCTTAGCCGGGACAGGGGTTTCCTACGAGCAGTACTTC; CDR3aa: CASSLAGTGVSYEQYF
v_gene: TRBV2; j_gene: TRBJ1-2; abundance: few; d_gene: -; CDR3nt: TGTGCCAGCAGTCCGGGCGGGAACACCTTC; CDR3aa: CASSPGGNTF
v_gene: TRBV6-5; j_gene: TRBJ1-2; abundance: -; d_gene: -; CDR3nt: TGTGCCAGCAGTTACTCAGGCAGGCTGGTCTATGGCTACACCTTC; CDR3aa: CASSYSGRLVYGYTF
v_gene: TRBV27; j_gene: TRBJ2-3; abundance: -; d_gene: -; CDR3nt: TGTGCCAGCAGTTCAAACCCAGGGGCGGATACGCAGTATTTT; CDR3aa: CASSSNPGADTQYF
v_gene: TRBV7-9; j_gene: TRBJ2-6; abundance: once; d_gene: TRBD1; CDR3nt: TGTGCCAGCAGCATAAGACAGGGGGCTGTTGGGGCCAACGTCCTGACTTTC; CDR3aa: CASSIRQGAVGANVLTF
v_gene: TRBV4-1; j_gene: TRBJ2-1; abundance: -; d_gene: TRBD2; CDR3nt: TGCGCCAGCAGCCAAAAACTAGCGGCCTACAATGAGCAGTTCTTC; CDR3aa: CASSQKLAAYNEQFF
v_gene: TRBV6-6; j_gene: TRBJ2-7; abundance: -; d_gene: -; CDR3nt: TGTGCCAGCAGTTACTCGTGGGCAGACTACGAGCAGTACTTC; CDR3aa: CASSYSWADYEQYF
v_gene: TRBV5-1; j_gene: TRBJ2-3; abundance: once; d_gene: -; CDR3nt: TGCGCCAGCAGGACAACAGGGTCGGGCACAGATACGCAGTATTTT; CDR3aa: CASRTTGSGTDTQYF
v_gene: TRBV2; j_gene: TRBJ1-1; abundance: -; d_gene: -; CDR3nt: TGTGCCAGCAGGGCCAGGGAGAACACTGAAGCTTTCTTT; CDR3aa: CASRARENTEAFF
v_gene: TRBV2; j_gene: TRBJ1-5; abundance: -; d_gene: TRBD1; CDR3nt: TGTGCCGGCGGGACAGGGCTTAATCAGCCCCAGCATTTT; CDR3aa: CAGGTGLNQPQHF
v_gene: TRBV9; j_gene: TRBJ2-1; abundance: once; d_gene: -; CDR3nt: TGTGCCAGCAGCTCCGGGTCATACAATGAGCAGTTCTTC; CDR3aa: CASSSGSYNEQFF
v_gene: TRBV6-4; j_gene: TRBJ2-1; abundance: many; d_gene: TRBD2; CDR3nt: TGTGCCAGCAGTGCCCAGACTAGCGGTTACTACAATGAGCAGTTCTTC; CDR3aa: CASSAQTSGYYNEQFF
v_gene: TRBV5-6; j_gene: TRBJ2-3; abundance: -; d_gene: -; CDR3nt: TGTGCCAGCAGCTTGGAGCTGGCAGATACGCAGTATTTT; CDR3aa: CASSLELADTQYF
v_gene: TRBV9; j_gene: TRBJ2-7; abundance: -; d_gene: TRBD2; CDR3nt: TGTGCCAGCAGCCCCGGACTAGCGGGGATTTACGAGCAGTACTTC; CDR3aa: CASSPGLAGIYEQYF
v_gene: TRBV18; j_gene: TRBJ2-3; abundance: -; d_gene: TRBD1; CDR3nt: TGTGCCAGCTCAACCCGGGAAGGGGGCCTCTCGCAGTATTTT; CDR3aa: CASSTREGGLSQYF
v_gene: TRBV2; j_gene: TRBJ2-7; abundance: -; d_gene: -; CDR3nt: TGTGCCAGCAGTGGATGGTCGGAACGGGAGCTCTACGAGCAGTACTTC; CDR3aa: CASSGWSERELYEQYF
v_gene: TRBV29-1; j_gene: TRBJ2-3; abundance: -; d_gene: -; CDR3nt: TGCAGCGTCACTCGAGGCACTAGCACAGATACGCAGTATTTT; CDR3aa: CSVTRGTSTDTQYF
v_gene: TRBV5-1; j_gene: TRBJ1-6; abundance: -; d_gene: TRBD1; CDR3nt: TGCGCCAGCAGCCTGATGACAGGGGAGCATTCACCCCTCCACTTT; CDR3aa: CASSLMTGEHSPLHF
v_gene: TRBV5-5; j_gene: TRBJ1-6; abundance: -; d_gene: -; CDR3nt: TGTGCCAGCAGCTTAGGGGGTTCCTATAATTCACCCCTCCACTTT; CDR3aa: CASSLGGSYNSPLHF
v_gene: TRBV6-1; j_gene: TRBJ1-1; abundance: -; d_gene: TRBD1; CDR3nt: TGTGCCAGCACCGGCTTACAGGGGGGTACTGAAGCTTTCTTT; CDR3aa: CASTGLQGGTEAFF
v_gene: TRBV5-4; j_gene: TRBJ1-6; abundance: -; d_gene: -; CDR3nt: TGTGCCAGCAGCCCCCGGACAGATAATTCACCCCTCCACTTT; CDR3aa: CASSPRTDNSPLHF
v_gene: TRBV4-1; j_gene: TRBJ2-7; abundance: -; d_gene: -; CDR3nt: TGCGCCAGCAGCACCCCAACTTGGGGCCCCTACGAGCAGTACTTC; CDR3aa: CASSTPTWGPYEQYF
v_gene: TRBV6-1; j_gene: TRBJ1-2; abundance: -; d_gene: -; CDR3nt: TGTGCCAGCAGGGAACAACAGGCCCTCTATGGCTACACCTTC; CDR3aa: CASREQQALYGYTF